What follows are 4 T cell receptor beta chains derived from one specimen sequenced in a study of beta chain features in type 1 diabetes. Since all of the isolated RNA was reverse transcribed, expressed TCRB transcripts were what got sequenced. The protocol was immunoSEQ multiplex PCR, while the TCRdb copy is restricted to in-frame clones and leaves out a portion. The sample contains around 400,000 clones, about 16% of which appear only once. Specimen: naive CD4+ T cells from blood. The receptors were sampled from a young woman in good health.

The J gene is TRBJ2-1, the V gene TRBV9, with 7 bases aligning to TRBD2. The J segment lost 8 bases and the V segment lost 7 bases, leaving 12 bases of the junction unmatched. The CDR3 contains 14 residues. Per germline, CDR1 SGDLS and CDR2 YYNGEE. The CDR3 reads CASGEGITIYEQFF. The CDR3 DNA sequence: TGTGCCAGCGGGGAGGGCATAACGATCTATGAGCAGTTCTTC.

The V gene is TRBV2, the J gene TRBJ1-5; D remains unclear. The CDR3 is made up of 15 amino acids. Germline lookup yields CDR1 SNHLY and CDR2 FYNNEI. V lost 3 bases and J lost 6, with 15 bases in between. The CDR3 nucleotides read TGTGCCAGCAGTGATGGGCACCTTGGCAGTCAGCCCCAGCATTTT. Translating gives CASSDGHLGSQPQHF. Looking up the rest from reference TRBV2 and TRBJ1-5 gives the full variable domain: EPEVTQTPSHQVTQMGQEVILRCVPISNHLYFYWYRQILGQKVEFLVSFYNNEISEKSEIFDDQFSVERPDGSNFTLKIRSTKLEDSAMYFCASSDGHLGSQPQHFGDGTRLSIL.

The rearrangement links TRBV4-2 to TRBJ1-2, with D maybe TRBD1 (6 bases). Trimming took 2 bases from V and 10 from J, leaving 17 bases between them. CDR1 and CDR2 (germline): LGHNA, YNFKEQ. This CDR3 has 14 residues. The CDR3 sequence is CASSQSGVQGAYTF. DNA for the CDR3: TGTGCCAGCAGCCAATCTGGAGTACAGGGAGCCTACACCTTC.

The chain combines TRBV14 with TRBJ2-7; D unclear. The CDR3 totals 14 residues. Germline loops: CDR1 SGHDN, CDR2 FVKESK. Trimming took off 4 bases at V and 0 bases at J, with 10 bases between the two ends. The CDR3 nucleotides are TGTGCCAGCAGCCGAGGAACGGGCTCCTACGAGCAGTACTTC. Its protein product is CASSRGTGSYEQYF.